The next 23 T cell receptor beta chains were all read from a single sample in a study of vaccination and CD4 T cells after COVID-19. Described treatment: roughly 10-day PBMC culture with coronavirus spike peptide pools or control peptides (ViraFEST assay). The Oncomine TCR Beta short-read assay was what sequenced the DNA obtained from cultured CD4+ T cells. TCRdb reanalysed the PCR reads using MiXCR and keeps one entry per CDR3 protein. This table holds about 15,000 distinct CDR3 sequences, 40% to 60% found once. These receptors have no known antigen. Sequencing was carried out using CD4+ T cells from blood, cultured in vitro. The receptor set was obtained from a human donor who had recovered from COVID-19.

The chain has TRBV4-2 and TRBJ2-1; 9 nucleotides agree with TRBD2. The ends lost 1 base at V and 5 bases at J; junction bases unmatched: 9. Germline assignment: CDR1 LGHNA and CDR2 YNFKEQ. The CDR3 extends over 17 amino acids. This CDR3 is CASSQGPGLALDNEQFF. In DNA, the CDR3 is TGTGCCAGCAGCCAAGGCCCGGGACTAGCCCTCGACAATGAGCAGTTCTTC.

This CDR3 reads CSARDLGRGYNEQFF. The CDR3 DNA reads as TGCAGTGCTAGAGATCTTGGACGTGGCTACAATGAGCAGTTCTTC. The chain employs TRBV20-1 and TRBJ2-1; no clear D. Germline V CDR1 and CDR2: DFQATT, SNEGSKA (reference sequence). This CDR3 comprises 15 residues. The V end lost 0 bases, the J end lost 3 bases, and 12 bases lay between the germline ends.

The gene calls are TRBV4-1 and TRBJ2-7; the D gene could be TRBD1 or TRBD2 (5 bases each). Trimming took off 3 bases at V and 0 bases at J, with 12 bases between the two ends. Germline loops: CDR1 MGHRA, CDR2 YSYEKL. The length of the CDR3 is 15 residues. The CDR3 spells CASSQPTAASYEQYF. The CDR3 DNA follows: TGCGCCAGCAGCCAGCCGACAGCGGCCTCCTACGAGCAGTACTTC.

This clonotype was observed a few times. V and J are TRBV7-2 and TRBJ2-5; D perhaps matches TRBD1 (6 bases). Germline V gene data show CDR1 as SGHTA and CDR2 as FQGNSA. The CDR3 consists of 15 residues. Deletions cut 5 bases from V and 4 bases from J, with 17 bases between. The CDR3, as DNA: TGTGCCAGCAGCACCCCGGAGAGGGGGAGAGAGACCCAGTACTTC. Translating it yields CASSTPERGRETQYF.

This chain links TRBV20-1 with TRBJ2-1; D tentatively reads TRBD1 or TRBD2 (5 bases each). The CDR3 has 15 amino acids. CDR1 and CDR2 from the germline V gene are DFQATT and SNEGSKA (reference sequence). With 3 bases removed from V and 1 base from J, the gap between germline ends came to 13 bases. The CDR3 is CSASIDSGSYNEQFF. The CDR3 DNA reads TGCAGTGCTAGCATCGACAGCGGATCCTACAATGAGCAGTTCTTC.

The chain has TRBV9 and TRBJ1-2; 9 bases agree with TRBD1. Germline trimming cut 3 bases from V and 1 base from J; bases unmatched to any gene: 4. The V gene's germline CDR1 is SGDLS and CDR2 YYNGEE. The CDR3 is made up of 15 amino acids. The CDR3 is CASSAGTGYNYGYTF. The CDR3 bases are TGTGCCAGCAGCGCCGGGACAGGGTATAACTATGGCTACACCTTC.

The V gene is TRBV20-1, the J gene TRBJ2-7, with D perhaps given as TRBD1 or TRBD2 (6 bases each). The CDR3 consists of 14 residues. V was cut by 7 bases and J by 6 bases, with 22 bases left in between. Germline assignment: CDR1 DFQATT and CDR2 SNEGSKA (reference sequence). The CDR3 DNA sequence: TGCAGTGTCAGGTCGGGGGCGACCCGACTCGAGCAGTACTTC. Encoded protein: CSVRSGATRLEQYF.

This clonotype was observed a single time. V is TRBV7-8 and J is TRBJ2-2, with D unresolved. The CDR3 is 11 residues long. Trimming cost V 8 bases and J 8 bases, with 9 bases left between them. The V gene's germline CDR1 is SGHVS and CDR2 FQNEAQ. The CDR3 loop reads CASGRAGELFF. In DNA, the CDR3 is TGTGCCAGCGGCCGGGCAGGGGAGCTGTTTTTT.

The rearrangement links TRBV5-1 to TRBJ2-5; perhaps D is TRBD1 or TRBD2 (5 bases each). Germline-derived CDR1 and CDR2 are SGHRS and YFSETQ. V lost 3 bases and J 2 bases, leaving 14 bases between the germline ends. The CDR3 runs to 15 residues. CDR3 sequence reads: CASSWTGTRQETQYF. The CDR3, as DNA: TGCGCCAGCAGCTGGACTGGGACGCGGCAAGAGACCCAGTACTTC.

The genes are TRBV7-6 and TRBJ2-5; perhaps D is TRBD1 or TRBD2 (5 bases each). The CDR3 is 15 amino acids. Deletions cut 1 base from V and 4 bases from J, with 13 bases between. The V gene's germline CDR1 is SGHVS and CDR2 FNYEAQ. This CDR3 is CASSLGHGAGETQYF. The CDR3 bases are TGTGCCAGCAGCTTAGGGCACGGGGCAGGAGAGACCCAGTACTTC.

This chain links TRBV27 with TRBJ2-7; D is uncertain. V lost 7 bases, J lost 0 bases, and 16 bases lay in between. The CDR3 runs 15 residues. Germline V gene sequence: CDR1 MNHEY, CDR2 SMNVEV (reference sequence). Written as DNA, the CDR3 is TGTGCCAGCAAAACATTCGGCGAAAGCTCCTACGAGCAGTACTTC. Residues: CASKTFGESSYEQYF.

The chain joins TRBV20-1 to TRBJ2-5; tentatively, D is TRBD1 (5 bases). CDR1 is DFQATT, CDR2 SNEGSKA, per germline (reference sequence). V gave up 5 bases and J gave up 0 bases, with 10 bases separating them. There are 13 residues in the CDR3. The CDR3 is CSAAPGYQETQYF. CDR3 DNA sequence: TGCAGTGCTGCCCCAGGGTACCAAGAGACCCAGTACTTC.

The V and J genes are TRBV10-3 and TRBJ1-2, with D tentatively TRBD1 (5 bases). This CDR3 has 12 residues. Trimming stripped 10 bases from V and 8 bases from J, with 17 bases between. The germline CDR1 and CDR2 sequences are ENHRY and SYGVKD. The CDR3 spells CATTDQGTGYTF. Written as DNA, the CDR3 is TGTGCCACCACGGATCAGGGTACAGGCTACACCTTC.

This clonotype was observed a handful of times. The chain uses TRBV10-3 and TRBJ1-5; 7 positions agree with TRBD1. CDR1 is ENHRY, CDR2 SYGVKD, per germline. CDR3 size: 15 residues. V shed 2 bases and J 6 bases; nucleotides not matched to a gene: 7. The CDR3 loop reads CAISEDPGGLQPQHF. In DNA, the CDR3 is TGTGCCATCAGTGAGGATCCAGGGGGACTTCAGCCCCAGCATTTT.

On this clonotype: Mismatch with germline at one junction end may stem from a read error. This chain joins TRBV20-1 and TRBJ2-6; 8 bases map to TRBD1. CDR1 is DFQATT and CDR2 is SNEGSKA in the germline V gene (reference sequence). This CDR3 spans 15 amino acids. The CDR3 spells CSATGTGSGADVLTF. CDR3 bases: TGCAGTGCTACTGGGACAGGCTCTGGGGCCGACGTCCTGACTTTC.

There are a few counts of this clonotype. The chain is built from TRBV7-8 and TRBJ1-5, with unresolved D. The germline CDR1 and CDR2 sequences are SGHVS and FQNEAQ. V shed 3 bases and J shed 7 bases, with 10 bases lying between them. The CDR3 consists of 13 residues. DNA of the CDR3: TGTGCCAGCAGCTTCGGGCAGGTCCAGCCCCAGCATTTT. Its protein product is CASSFGQVQPQHF.

The V call is TRBV2, the J call TRBJ1-5; D possibly corresponds to TRBD1 (6 bases). The V end lost 3 bases, the J end lost 2 bases, and 8 bases lay between the germline ends. Germline CDR1 SNHLY, CDR2 FYNNEI. The CDR3 length is 14 residues. CDR3 sequence (DNA): TGTGCCAGCAGTGATTACAGGGGCAATCAGCCCCAGCATTTT. This translates into CASSDYRGNQPQHF.

The V and J genes are TRBV7-3 and TRBJ2-3, with TRBD2 identical over 13 bases. Trimming took 5 bases from V and 2 from J; bases not matched to a gene: 4. Germline CDR1 reads SGHTA; CDR2 reads FQGTGA. This CDR3 is built from 16 residues. CDR3 sequence reads: CASSLGLAGATDTQYF. The CDR3 DNA follows: TGTGCCAGCAGCCTCGGACTAGCGGGGGCCACAGATACGCAGTATTTT. Together with reference TRBV7-3 and TRBJ2-3, the CDR3 gives the full variable domain: GAGVSQTPSNKVTEKGKYVELRCDPISGHTALYWYRQSLGQGPEFLIYFQGTGAADDSGLPNDRFFAVRPEGSVSTLKIQRTERGDSAVYLCASSLGLAGATDTQYFGPGTRLTVL.

This chain connects TRBV6-1 to TRBJ2-2, with 8 bases aligning to TRBD1. Germline V CDR1 and CDR2: MNHNS, SASEGT. V was pared by 6 bases and J by 1 base, with 7 bases of the junction left unmatched. The CDR3 extends over 16 amino acids. This chain's CDR3 is CASSRGQGRNTGELFF. Here the CDR3 DNA reads TGTGCCAGCAGCCGCGGACAGGGACGGAACACCGGGGAGCTGTTTTTT.

The table lists this clonotype with a few counts. The V and J genes are TRBV24-1 and TRBJ2-7; 9 bases are shared with TRBD1. The ends lost 9 bases at V and 5 bases at J; junction bases unmatched: 7. The CDR3 is made up of 13 amino acids. The germline V gene has CDR1 KGHDR and CDR2 SFDVKD. CDR3 in DNA: TGTGCCACCGGCGGCACAGGGGGCCACGAGCAGTACTTC. It codes for CATGGTGGHEQYF.

The chain is built from TRBV4-1 and TRBJ2-1; 11 bases line up with TRBD1. V was clipped by 0 bases and J by 6 bases; unmatched bases: 10. This CDR3 spans 18 amino acids. The germline V gene encodes CDR1 MGHRA and CDR2 YSYEKL. CDR3 residues: CASSQELWGQGVRNEQFF. CDR3 DNA sequence: TGCGCCAGCAGCCAAGAACTGTGGGGACAGGGGGTTCGCAATGAGCAGTTCTTC.

CDR3 region: CASSVEAGGASYNSPLHF. CDR3 bases: TGTGCCAGCAGCGTAGAGGCAGGGGGCGCGAGTTATAATTCACCCCTCCACTTT. The chain is built from TRBV9 and TRBJ1-6; 8 positions agree with TRBD1. This CDR3 spans 18 amino acids. Germline trimming cut 0 bases from V and 4 bases from J; bases unmatched to any gene: 9. Germline V gives CDR1 SGDLS, CDR2 YYNGEE.

This chain connects TRBV7-2 to TRBJ1-2; D is possibly TRBD1 (5 bases). Deletions cut 8 bases from V and 7 bases from J, with 20 bases between. CDR1 is SGHTA and CDR2 is FQGNSA in the germline V gene. The CDR3 extends over 14 amino acids. CDR3 amino acids: CASGVIGASGGYTF. The CDR3 DNA reads TGTGCCAGCGGCGTAATTGGGGCATCTGGTGGCTACACCTTC.